This T cell receptor (beta chain) comes out of a study of human T cells and chemical hapten exposure. TCRdb reprocessed the RACE reads via MiXCR and lists one record per CDR3 protein. The sample records more than 95,000 distinct CDR3 sequences, around 10% being singletons. The time point here: patch test 1, 2 weeks after DPC sensitization. Noted treatment: therapeutic diphenylcyclopropenone sensitization with weekly scalp DPC. Germline V gene data show CDR1 as SEHNR and CDR2 as FQNEAQ (reference sequence). The V gene lost 5 bases and the J gene lost 5 bases, with 24 bases spanning the gap. The CDR3 is 17 residues long. In its sample, this clonotype was seen many times.

The starting material was whole blood, obtained in connection with sensitization to the hapten diphenylcyclopropenone (DPC). The genes are TRBV7-9 and TRBJ1-2, with a tentative D call TRBD1 (6 bases). This TCR came from a woman aged 45-65 years with alopecia areata. Some clones in this sample may be carry-over from other donors' samples. The CDR3 nucleotides read TGTGCCAGCAGCCCGGAGCTAACAGGGAAGGTGGGGTATGGCTACACCTTC. This encodes CASSPELTGKVGYGYTF.